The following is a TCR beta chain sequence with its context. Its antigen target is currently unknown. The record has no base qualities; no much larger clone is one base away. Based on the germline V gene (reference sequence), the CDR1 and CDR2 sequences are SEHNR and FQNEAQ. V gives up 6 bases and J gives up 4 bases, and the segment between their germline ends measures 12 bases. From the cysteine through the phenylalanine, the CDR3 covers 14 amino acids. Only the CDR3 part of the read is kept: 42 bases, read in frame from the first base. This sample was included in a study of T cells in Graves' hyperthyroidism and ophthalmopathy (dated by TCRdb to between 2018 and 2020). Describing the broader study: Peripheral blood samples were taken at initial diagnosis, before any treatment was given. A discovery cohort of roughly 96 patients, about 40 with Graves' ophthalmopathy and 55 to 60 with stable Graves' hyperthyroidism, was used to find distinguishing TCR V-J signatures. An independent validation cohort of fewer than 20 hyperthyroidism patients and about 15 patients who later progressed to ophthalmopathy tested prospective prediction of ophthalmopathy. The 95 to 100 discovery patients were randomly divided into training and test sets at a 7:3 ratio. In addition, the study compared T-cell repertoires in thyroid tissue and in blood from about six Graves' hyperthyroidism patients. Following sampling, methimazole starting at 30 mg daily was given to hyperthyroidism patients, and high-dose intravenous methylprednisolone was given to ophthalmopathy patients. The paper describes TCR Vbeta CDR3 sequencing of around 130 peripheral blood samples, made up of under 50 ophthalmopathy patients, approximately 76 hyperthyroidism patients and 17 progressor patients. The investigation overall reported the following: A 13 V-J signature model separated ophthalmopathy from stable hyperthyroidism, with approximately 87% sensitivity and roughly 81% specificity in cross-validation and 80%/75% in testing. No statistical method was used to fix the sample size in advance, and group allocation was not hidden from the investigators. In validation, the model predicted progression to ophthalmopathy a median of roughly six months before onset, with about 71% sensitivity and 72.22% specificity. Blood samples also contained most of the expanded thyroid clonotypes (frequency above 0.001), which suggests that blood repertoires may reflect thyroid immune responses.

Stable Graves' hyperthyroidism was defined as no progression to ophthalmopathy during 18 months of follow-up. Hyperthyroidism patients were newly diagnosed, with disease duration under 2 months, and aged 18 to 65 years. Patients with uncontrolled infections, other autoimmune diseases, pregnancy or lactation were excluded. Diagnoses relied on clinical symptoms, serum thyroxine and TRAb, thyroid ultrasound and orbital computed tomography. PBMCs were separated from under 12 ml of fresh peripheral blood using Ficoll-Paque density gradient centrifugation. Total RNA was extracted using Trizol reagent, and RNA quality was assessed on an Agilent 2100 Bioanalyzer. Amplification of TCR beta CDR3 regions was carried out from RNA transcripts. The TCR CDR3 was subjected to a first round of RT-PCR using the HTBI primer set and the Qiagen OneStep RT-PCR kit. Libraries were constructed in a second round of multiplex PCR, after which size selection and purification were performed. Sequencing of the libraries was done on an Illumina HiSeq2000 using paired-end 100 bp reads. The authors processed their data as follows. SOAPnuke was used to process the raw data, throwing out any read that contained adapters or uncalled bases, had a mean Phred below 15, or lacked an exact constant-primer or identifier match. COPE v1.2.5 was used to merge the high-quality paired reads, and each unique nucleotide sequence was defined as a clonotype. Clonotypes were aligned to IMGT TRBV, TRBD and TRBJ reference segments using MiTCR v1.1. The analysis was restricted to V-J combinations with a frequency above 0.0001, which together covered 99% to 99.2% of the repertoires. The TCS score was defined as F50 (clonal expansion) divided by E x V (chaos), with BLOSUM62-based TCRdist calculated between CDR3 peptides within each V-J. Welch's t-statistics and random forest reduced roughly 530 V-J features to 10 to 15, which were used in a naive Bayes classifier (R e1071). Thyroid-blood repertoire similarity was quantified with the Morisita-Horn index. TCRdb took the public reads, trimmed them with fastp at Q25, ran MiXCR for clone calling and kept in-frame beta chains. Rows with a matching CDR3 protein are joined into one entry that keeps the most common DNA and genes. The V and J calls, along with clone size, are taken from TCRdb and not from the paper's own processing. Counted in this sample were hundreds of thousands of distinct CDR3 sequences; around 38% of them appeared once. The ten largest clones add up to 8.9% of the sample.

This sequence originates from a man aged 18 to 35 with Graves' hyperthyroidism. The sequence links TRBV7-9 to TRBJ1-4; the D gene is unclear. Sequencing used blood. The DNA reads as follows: TGTGCCAGCAGACTTAGCGGGAGTAATGAAAAACTGTTTTTT. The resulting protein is CASRLSGSNEKLFF.